The next 19 T cell receptor beta chains were all read from a single sample in a study of blood T cell repertoires in COVID-19. Method: immunoSEQ multiplex PCR; TCRdb's copy keeps in-frame clones and lacks some. The data show 210,000 or so clones, about 83% seen once. The specimen was peripheral blood. The origin of the receptors is a man aged 50-60 years with active or convalescent COVID-19.

This clone was detected only once. J is TRBJ1-2 and V is TRBV18, with a weak D call TRBD1 (5 bases). The V end was cut by 4 bases, the J end by 5 bases, with 17 bases between. CDR1 and CDR2 from the germline V gene are KGHSH and LQKENI. CDR3 length: 15 residues. The CDR3 region is CASSRDSLSGYGYTF. In DNA, the CDR3 is TGTGCCAGCTCACGTGACAGCCTCTCGGGTTATGGCTACACCTTC.

About this clone: This CDR3 is also generated by other DNA sequences in the sample. The rearrangement uses TRBV9 and TRBJ2-3; 11 nucleotides match TRBD2. Germline loops: CDR1 SGDLS, CDR2 YYNGEE. Trimming cost V 0 bases and J 5 bases; bases outside gene matches: 5. The CDR3 contains 16 residues. The CDR3 bases are TGTGCCAGCAGCGTAGGTGCCCTAGCGGGGGGAGATACGCAGTATTTT. Its protein is CASSVGALAGGDTQYF.

The chain uses TRBV6-2 or TRBV6-3 and TRBJ2-4, with 7 bases identical to TRBD1. CDR1 and CDR2 from the germline V gene are MNHEY and SVGEGT. V lost 5 bases, J lost 9 bases, and 4 bases stayed unmatched. The CDR3 spans 12 residues. CDR3 sequence reads: CASSPGQVIQYF. Written as DNA, the CDR3 is TGTGCCAGCAGTCCCGGACAGGTCATTCAGTACTTC.

This clone was detected only once. V usage is TRBV11-2 and J usage is TRBJ2-7, with D possibly matching TRBD2 (7 bases). The CDR3 loop spans 14 amino acids. The germline V gene has CDR1 SGHAT and CDR2 FQNNGV. V was cut by 1 base and J by 3 bases, with 10 bases left in between. The CDR3: CASSLGGGGYEQYF. The CDR3, as DNA: TGTGCCAGCAGCTTAGGAGGGGGGGGCTACGAGCAGTACTTC.

This clone was seen just once. In DNA, the CDR3 is TGTGCCAGCAGCACGACAGGGCCGGGAAATACGCAGTATTTT. It is translated as CASSTTGPGNTQYF. This chain connects TRBV7-3 to TRBJ2-3, with 7 bases aligning to TRBD1. Trimming took 5 bases from V and 7 from J; bases not matched to a gene: 9. In germline, CDR1 is SGHTA, CDR2 FQGTGA. CDR3 length: 14 residues.

This chain connects TRBV11-2 to TRBJ2-7, with a weak D call TRBD2 (7 bases). The V end was cut by 6 bases, the J end by 0 bases, with 15 bases between. The CDR3 sequence is 15 residues long. Germline V gene lookup returns CDR1 SGHAT and CDR2 FQNNGV. The DNA of the CDR3 is TGTGCCAGCAGTGTAGTGGGGGGGCCCTCCTACGAGCAGTACTTC. Translation gives CASSVVGGPSYEQYF.

The rearrangement links TRBV15 to TRBJ1-5; D is possibly TRBD1 (5 bases). Germline V gives CDR1 LNHNV, CDR2 YYDKDF (reference sequence). The CDR3 length is 18 residues. V lost 0 bases and J 4 bases, leaving 19 bases between the germline ends. Here the CDR3 reads CATSREGGRRTINQPQHF. CDR3 sequence (DNA): TGTGCCACCAGCAGAGAGGGGGGTAGGCGTACAATTAATCAGCCCCAGCATTTT.

V usage is TRBV20-1 and J usage is TRBJ2-6, with a possible D match to TRBD1 (6 bases). Looked up from germline, CDR1 is DFQATT and CDR2 is SNEGSKA (reference sequence). V was pared by 5 bases and J by 0 bases, with 14 bases between. This CDR3 has 16 amino acids. CDR3 DNA sequence: TGCAGTGCTGGTGCAGGGGAAGGCTCTGGGGCCAACGTCCTGACTTTC. It is translated as CSAGAGEGSGANVLTF.

The chain has TRBV19 and TRBJ1-1; TRBD1 agrees at 10 bases. With V trimmed by 4 bases and J by 0 bases, 2 bases remained unmatched. The CDR3 has 15 amino acids. Germline V gene lookup returns CDR1 LNHDA and CDR2 SQIVND (reference sequence). The CDR3 region is CASSRTGGVNTEAFF. The CDR3 nucleotides read TGTGCCAGTAGTAGGACAGGGGGTGTGAACACTGAAGCTTTCTTT.

The chain is built from TRBV6-5 and TRBJ1-5; 10 bases match TRBD1. The germline CDR1 and CDR2 sequences are MNHEY and SVGAGI. The CDR3 is 15 residues long. The trim removed 7 bases at V and 4 bases at J, leaving 7 bases unmatched. CDR3 sequence: CASTGQGVSNQPQHF. In nucleotides, the CDR3 is TGTGCCAGCACCGGACAGGGGGTCTCTAATCAGCCCCAGCATTTT.

The chain has TRBV6-2 or TRBV6-3 and TRBJ1-1, with D possibly TRBD1 on 5 matching bases. This CDR3 has 14 amino acids. From germline, CDR1 is MNHEY and CDR2 SVGEGT. The V end lost 0 bases, the J end lost 2 bases, and 7 bases lay between the germline ends. The CDR3 nucleotides read TGTGCCAGCAGTTACTCGCAGGGCAACACTGAAGCTTTCTTT. Translated: CASSYSQGNTEAFF.

Note on this clone: The same CDR3 arises from other DNA sequences in this sample as well. This sequence joins TRBV4-1 and TRBJ1-2; D is perhaps TRBD1 (5 bases). The CDR3 consists of 14 residues. V gave up 1 base and J gave up 4 bases, with 10 bases separating them. Per the germline V gene, CDR1 is MGHRA and CDR2 is YSYEKL. The CDR3 DNA is TGCGCCAGCAGCCAAGGGGGAGGGGCCTATGGCTACACCTTC. Translating gives CASSQGGGAYGYTF.

The chain links TRBV9 to TRBJ2-7, with TRBD1 identical over 10 bases. V gave up 4 bases and J gave up 5 bases; unmatched junction bases: 9. The CDR3 loop spans 15 amino acids. CDR1 is SGDLS, CDR2 YYNGEE, per germline. The CDR3 DNA is TGTGCCAGCAGCCCTTGGGACAGGGGACGGGACGAGCAGTACTTC. Protein product: CASSPWDRGRDEQYF.

The sample holds one count of this clone. The V and J genes are TRBV2 and TRBJ1-6; the match to TRBD1 covers 8 bases. The V segment lost 4 bases and the J segment 7 bases; nucleotides outside the gene matches: 3. CDR1 is SNHLY and CDR2 is FYNNEI in the germline V gene. CDR3 length: 14 amino acids. CDR3 coding DNA: TGTGCCAGCAGTGGGGCAGGGGGCAATTCACCCCTCCACTTT. Amino acid sequence: CASSGAGGNSPLHF.

This chain joins TRBV4-1 and TRBJ2-7, with D possibly TRBD2 on 6 matching bases. Germline V gene lookup returns CDR1 MGHRA and CDR2 YSYEKL. V was clipped by 4 bases and J by 5 bases, with 15 bases between them. The CDR3 is 14 amino acids. The CDR3 loop is CASSPRLGWNEQYF. CDR3 nucleotides: TGCGCCAGCAGCCCTCGACTAGGCTGGAACGAGCAGTACTTC.

The CDR3 coding sequence is TGCAGCGTTGAAAGCCCAGGGGGCCGCCTTGGCTACACCTTC. This encodes CSVESPGGRLGYTF. The J gene is TRBJ1-2, the V gene TRBV29-1, with 8 nucleotides matching TRBD1. The junction had 9 bases not matched to a gene; V was cut back by 2 bases and J by 7 bases. This CDR3 contains 14 residues. Per the germline V gene, CDR1 is SQVTM and CDR2 is ANQGSEA. Complete variable domain (other parts from reference TRBV29-1 and TRBJ1-2): SAVISQKPSRDICQRGTSLTIQCQVDSQVTMMFWYRQQPGQSLTLIATANQGSEATYESGFVIDKFPISRPNLTFSTLTVSNMSPEDSSIYLCSVESPGGRLGYTFGSGTRLTVV.

Comments on this clone: The sample carries other DNA sequences with the same CDR3. The chain uses TRBV5-1 and TRBJ2-3, with 7 bases that match TRBD2. CDR1 and CDR2 from the germline V gene are SGHRS and YFSETQ. Unmatched junction bases numbered 4, after V lost 0 bases and J lost 0 bases. The CDR3 loop spans 16 amino acids. CDR3 nucleotides: TGCGCCAGCAGCTTGGGGGCTAGCGGAAGCACAGATACGCAGTATTTT. Translated, it gives CASSLGASGSTDTQYF.

This chain's CDR3 is CASSSGTGMGSPLHF. CDR3 bases: TGTGCCAGCAGCTCCGGGACAGGGATGGGCTCACCCCTCCACTTT. The chain couples TRBV5-6 to TRBJ1-6; TRBD1 aligns across 9 bases. V dropped 3 bases and J dropped 10; count of bases not matched to a gene: 8. Germline CDR1 SGHDT, CDR2 YYEEEE. CDR3 length: 15 amino acids.

The gene calls are TRBV29-1 and TRBJ2-1; D may be TRBD1 (6 bases). V lost 4 bases and J lost 4, with 14 bases in between. Germline CDR1 SQVTM, CDR2 ANQGSEA. The CDR3 runs to 14 residues. The CDR3 reads CSVVSPGTYNEQFF. The DNA for the CDR3 is TGCAGCGTTGTTAGCCCCGGGACATACAATGAGCAGTTCTTC.